This TCR beta chain was profiled in a study of regulatory T cells in long-lasting Graves disease. Study results and caveats: Tissue studied was limited to peripheral blood, excluding thyroid tissue.

Time point defined: newly diagnosed GD, antithyroid drugs for less than 3 months. Construction of the TCR library relied on RNA isolated from PBMCs. Criteria from the American Thyroid Association guidelines were applied to diagnose Graves' disease. This CDR3 is 13 amino acids long. V dropped 6 bases and J dropped 7 bases, with 13 bases sitting between them. From germline, CDR1 is SGHTA and CDR2 FQGTGA. Combining iRepertoire HTBI primers with Arm-PCR of CDR3 regions, the authors built TCR beta libraries. A single record per CDR3 protein comes from TCRdb applying MiXCR to the multiplex PCR reads. The profile shows about 620,000 distinct CDR3 sequences, roughly 15% of them singletons. This clonotype was detected many times. The antigen remains unidentified. The data also belong to a second study, concerning T cells in Graves' hyperthyroidism and ophthalmopathy. That work states: Clinical symptoms, serum thyroxine and TRAb, thyroid ultrasound and orbital computed tomography were used for the diagnoses. Blood held most thyroid clonotypes expanded above 0.001 frequency.

This TCR came from a woman in her 30s with Graves disease. The source was peripheral blood mononuclear cells (PBMCs), collected at new diagnosis, from a patient treated with antithyroid drugs. This chain links TRBV7-3 with TRBJ1-5, with D tentatively TRBD1 (6 bases). As DNA, the CDR3 is TGTGCCAGCAGTCCGGGGGGCGGGCAGCCCCAGCATTTT. This encodes CASSPGGGQPQHF.